The TCR beta chain described here comes from a study of cytomegalovirus exposure and HLA in healthy donors. Study outcomes and limitations: Earlier analysis found most TCR beta V segments productive about 87% or about 30% of the time. Later work associated fewer than 20,000 TCR beta sequences with HLA alleles at 0.05 false discovery rate.

All donors participated as healthy donors of bone marrow. V lost 7 bases and J lost 6; bases outside the gene matches: 12. This CDR3 spans 15 amino acids. Germline values: CDR1 MNHNS, CDR2 SASEGT. As regards this clone: Its antigen is undetermined.

The PCR had 60 Vbeta and 13 Jbeta primers. Method: immunoSEQ multiplex PCR; TCRdb's copy keeps in-frame clones and lacks some. The sample has fewer than 110,000 clones. The V and J genes are TRBV6-1 and TRBJ1-1; 9 bases match TRBD1. The receptor's source is a man aged 35-49 years in good health and CMV-seronegative. Sequenced sample: PBMCs. CDR3 nucleotides: TGTGCCAGCAAGGTTTCGACAGGGGGTATCCCTGAAGCTTTCTTT. Residues: CASKVSTGGIPEAFF.